This T cell receptor (beta chain) comes out of a study of control samples from healthy donors and cancer patients. The protocol was immunoSEQ multiplex PCR, while the TCRdb copy is restricted to in-frame clones and leaves out a portion. Of about 140,000 clones in the sample, roughly nine tenths were seen once. Per germline, CDR1 SGHTA and CDR2 FQGNSA. Trimming cost V 3 bases and J 6 bases, with 12 bases left between them. This CDR3 is built from 14 residues. This rearrangement joins TRBV7-2 to TRBJ1-5, with D possibly being TRBD1 (6 bases). This sequence was found in a woman aged 25 to 45 in good health. The material sequenced was blood. DNA of the CDR3: TGTGCCAGCAGCTTGTCAGGGGTGGGTCAGCCCCAGCATTTT. Its translation: CASSLSGVGQPQHF.